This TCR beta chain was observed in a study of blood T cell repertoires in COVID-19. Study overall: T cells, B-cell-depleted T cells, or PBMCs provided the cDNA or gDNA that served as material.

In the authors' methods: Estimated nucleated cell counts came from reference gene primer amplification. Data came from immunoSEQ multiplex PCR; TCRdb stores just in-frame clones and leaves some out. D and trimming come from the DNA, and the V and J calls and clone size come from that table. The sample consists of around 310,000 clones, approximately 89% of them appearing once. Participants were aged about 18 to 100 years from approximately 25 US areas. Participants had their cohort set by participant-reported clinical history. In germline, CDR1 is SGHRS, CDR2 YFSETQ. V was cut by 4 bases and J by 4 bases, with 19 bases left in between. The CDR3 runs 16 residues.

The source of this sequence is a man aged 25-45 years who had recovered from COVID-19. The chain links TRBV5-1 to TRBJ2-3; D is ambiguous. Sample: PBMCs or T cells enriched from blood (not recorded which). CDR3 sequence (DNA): TGCGCCAGCAGCCCCCGGCCCGACTCCAATCCAGATACGCAGTATTTT. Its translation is CASSPRPDSNPDTQYF.